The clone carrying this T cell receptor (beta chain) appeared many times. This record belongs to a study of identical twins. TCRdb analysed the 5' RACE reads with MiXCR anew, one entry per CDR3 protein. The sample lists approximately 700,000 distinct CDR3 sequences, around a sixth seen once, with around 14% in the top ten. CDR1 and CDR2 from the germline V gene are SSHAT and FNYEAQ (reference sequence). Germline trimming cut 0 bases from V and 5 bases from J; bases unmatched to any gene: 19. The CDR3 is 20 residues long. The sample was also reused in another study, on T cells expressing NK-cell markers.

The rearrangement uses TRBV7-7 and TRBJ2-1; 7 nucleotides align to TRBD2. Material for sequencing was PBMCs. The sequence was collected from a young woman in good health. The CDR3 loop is CASSLAHEGGRQIADNEQFF. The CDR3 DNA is TGTGCCAGCAGCTTAGCGCACGAGGGAGGGCGGCAAATAGCCGACAATGAGCAGTTCTTC.